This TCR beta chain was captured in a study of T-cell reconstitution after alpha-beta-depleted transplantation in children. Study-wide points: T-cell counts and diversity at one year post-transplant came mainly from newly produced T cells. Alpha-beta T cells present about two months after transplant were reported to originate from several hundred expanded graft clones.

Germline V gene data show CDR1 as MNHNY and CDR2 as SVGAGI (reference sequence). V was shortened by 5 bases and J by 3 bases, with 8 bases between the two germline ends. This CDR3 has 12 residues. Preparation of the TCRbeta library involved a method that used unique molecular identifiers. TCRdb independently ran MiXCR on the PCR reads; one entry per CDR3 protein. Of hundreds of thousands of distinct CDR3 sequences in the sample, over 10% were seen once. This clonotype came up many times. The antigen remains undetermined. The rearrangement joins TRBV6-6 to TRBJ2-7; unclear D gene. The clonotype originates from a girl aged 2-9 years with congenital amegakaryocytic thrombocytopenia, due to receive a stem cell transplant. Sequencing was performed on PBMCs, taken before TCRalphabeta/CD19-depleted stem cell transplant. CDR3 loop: CASSRWSYEQYF. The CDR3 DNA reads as TGTGCCAGCAGTAGATGGAGCTACGAGCAGTACTTC.